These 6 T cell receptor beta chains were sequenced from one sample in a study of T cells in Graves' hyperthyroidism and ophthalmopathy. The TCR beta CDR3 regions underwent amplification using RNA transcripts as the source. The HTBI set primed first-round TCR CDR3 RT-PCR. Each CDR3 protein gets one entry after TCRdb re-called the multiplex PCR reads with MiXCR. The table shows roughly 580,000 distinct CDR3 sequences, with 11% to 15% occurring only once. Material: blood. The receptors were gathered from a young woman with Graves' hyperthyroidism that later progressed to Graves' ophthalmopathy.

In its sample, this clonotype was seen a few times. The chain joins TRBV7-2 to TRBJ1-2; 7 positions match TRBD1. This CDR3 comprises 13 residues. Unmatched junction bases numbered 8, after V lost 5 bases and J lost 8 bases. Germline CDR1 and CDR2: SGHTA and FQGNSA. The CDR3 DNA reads TGTGCCAGCAGCGGCCGACAGGGAGTGGGCTACACCTTC. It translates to CASSGRQGVGYTF.

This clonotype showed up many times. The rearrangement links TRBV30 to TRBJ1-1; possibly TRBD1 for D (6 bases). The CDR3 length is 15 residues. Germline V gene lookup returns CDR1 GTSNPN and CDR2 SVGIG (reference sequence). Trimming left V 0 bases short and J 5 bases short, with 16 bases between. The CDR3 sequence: CAWSVGGAAFTEAFF. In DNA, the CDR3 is TGTGCCTGGAGTGTGGGGGGCGCCGCATTTACTGAAGCTTTCTTT.

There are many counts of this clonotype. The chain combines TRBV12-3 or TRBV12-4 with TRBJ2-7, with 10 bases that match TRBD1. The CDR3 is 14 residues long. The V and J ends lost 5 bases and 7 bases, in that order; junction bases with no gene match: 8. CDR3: CASSRDRGWGEQYF. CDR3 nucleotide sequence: TGTGCCAGCAGTCGGGACAGGGGATGGGGTGAGCAGTACTTC.

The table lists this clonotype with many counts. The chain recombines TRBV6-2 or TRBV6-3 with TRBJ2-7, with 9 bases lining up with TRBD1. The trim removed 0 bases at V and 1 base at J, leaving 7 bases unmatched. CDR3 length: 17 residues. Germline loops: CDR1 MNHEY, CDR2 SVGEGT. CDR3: CASSYSQQGAISYEQYF. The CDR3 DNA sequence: TGTGCCAGCAGTTACTCGCAACAGGGGGCGATTTCCTACGAGCAGTACTTC.

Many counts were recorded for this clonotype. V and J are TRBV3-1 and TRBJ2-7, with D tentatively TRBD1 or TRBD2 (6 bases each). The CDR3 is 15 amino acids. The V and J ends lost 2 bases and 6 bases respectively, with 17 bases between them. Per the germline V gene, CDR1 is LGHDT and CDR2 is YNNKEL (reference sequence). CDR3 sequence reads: CASSQWGAEGREQYF. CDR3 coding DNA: TGTGCCAGCAGCCAATGGGGGGCAGAAGGCCGCGAGCAGTACTTC.

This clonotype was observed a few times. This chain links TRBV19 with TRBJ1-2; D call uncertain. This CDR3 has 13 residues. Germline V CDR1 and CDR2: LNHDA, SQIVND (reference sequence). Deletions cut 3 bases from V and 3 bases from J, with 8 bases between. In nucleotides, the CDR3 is TGTGCCAGTAGTATGTCCGGGGACTATGGCTACACCTTC. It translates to CASSMSGDYGYTF.